The clone carrying this TCR beta chain was counted only a few times. Its antigen is unknown. This record comes from a study of CD8 T cells in ankylosing spondylitis. Findings of the study overall: Disease-linked clones, CD8+, were relatively rare in peripheral blood. Blood of patients with ankylosing spondylitis appeared to be characterized by a TCR beta motif of fewer than 10 highly homologous variants. Significantly higher representation of disease-linked clones was reported for matched ankylosing spondylitis synovial fluid.

Library preparation for TCR beta used quantitative 5'-RACE with molecular barcodes. TCRdb re-called the 5' RACE reads with MiXCR, one entry per CDR3 protein. Among some 840,000 distinct CDR3 sequences, over 9.5% were seen once, and the ten largest hold 0.51%. Source material: blood, either unsorted or a sorted T cell fraction (not recorded which). The clonotype comes from a male donor with ankylosing spondylitis.

The CDR3, as DNA: TGTGCCAGCAGCCGAGGCCGTATTCGGGAGGACTATGGCTACACCTTC. It encodes CASSRGRIREDYGYTF. V is TRBV12-3 or TRBV12-4 and J is TRBJ1-2; D is unresolved. Trimming took off 6 bases at V and 3 bases at J, with 20 bases between the two ends. The CDR3 length is 16 residues.